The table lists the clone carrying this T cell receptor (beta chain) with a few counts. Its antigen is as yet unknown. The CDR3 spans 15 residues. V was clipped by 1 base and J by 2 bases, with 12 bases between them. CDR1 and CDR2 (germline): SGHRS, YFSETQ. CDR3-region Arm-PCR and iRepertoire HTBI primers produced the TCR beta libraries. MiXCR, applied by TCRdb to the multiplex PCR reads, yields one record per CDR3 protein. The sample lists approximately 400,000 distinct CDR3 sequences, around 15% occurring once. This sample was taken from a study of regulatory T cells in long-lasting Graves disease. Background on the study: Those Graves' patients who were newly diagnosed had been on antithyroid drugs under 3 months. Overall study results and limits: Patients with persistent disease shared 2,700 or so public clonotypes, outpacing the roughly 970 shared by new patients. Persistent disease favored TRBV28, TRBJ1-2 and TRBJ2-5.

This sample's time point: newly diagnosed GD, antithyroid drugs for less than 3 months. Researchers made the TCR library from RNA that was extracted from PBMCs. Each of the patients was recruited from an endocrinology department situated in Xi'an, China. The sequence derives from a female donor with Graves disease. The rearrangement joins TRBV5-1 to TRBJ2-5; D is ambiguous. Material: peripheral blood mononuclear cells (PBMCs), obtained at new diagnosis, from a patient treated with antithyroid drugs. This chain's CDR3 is CASSLYQGPQETQYF. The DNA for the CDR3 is TGCGCCAGCAGCTTGTACCAAGGACCACAAGAGACCCAGTACTTC.